Included here is one T cell receptor beta chain sequence, with context. This entry is derived from a study of blood T cell repertoires in COVID-19. In the study overall: Specimens from acute and convalescent COVID-19 originated in the United States, Italy and Spain.

Method: immunoSEQ multiplex PCR; TCRdb's copy keeps in-frame clones and lacks some. The table includes 200,000 to 300,000 clones, 80% to 90% detected once. Germline V lookup: CDR1 SGHRS, CDR2 YFSETQ. V lost 0 bases and J 8 bases, leaving 8 bases between the germline ends. This CDR3 has 12 residues. J is TRBJ1-1 and V is TRBV5-1; D not certain. The sequenced material came from peripheral blood. The TCR originated in a woman aged 40 to 49 with acute or convalescent COVID-19. The CDR3 loop is CASSLVGVEAFF. DNA of the CDR3: TGCGCCAGCAGCTTGGTAGGAGTAGAAGCTTTCTTT.